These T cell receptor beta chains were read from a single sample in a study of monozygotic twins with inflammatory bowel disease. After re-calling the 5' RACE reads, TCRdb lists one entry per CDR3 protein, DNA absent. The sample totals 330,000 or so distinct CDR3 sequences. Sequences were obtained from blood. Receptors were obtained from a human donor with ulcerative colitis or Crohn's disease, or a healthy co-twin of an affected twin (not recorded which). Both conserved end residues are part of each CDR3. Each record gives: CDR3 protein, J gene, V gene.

CDR3: CASSPTQGSPYGYTF
J: TRBJ1-2
V: TRBV18

CDR3: CASSENPGTSGVYNEQFF
J: TRBJ2-1
V: TRBV6-2/TRBV6-3

CDR3: CSSALSTDTQYF
J: TRBJ2-3
V: TRBV20-1

CDR3: CASSFHRVDEKLFF
J: TRBJ1-4
V: TRBV7-8

CDR3: CASSLSGQDTQYF
J: TRBJ2-3
V: TRBV18

CDR3: CATSDTGHPGANVLTF
J: TRBJ2-6
V: TRBV24-1

CDR3: CASSLDGASTNEKLFF
J: TRBJ1-4
V: TRBV7-9

CDR3: CATSDFLGLRTGGESYEQYF
J: TRBJ2-7
V: TRBV24-1

CDR3: CASSQSKDQPQHF
J: TRBJ1-5
V: TRBV14

CDR3: CSSHPPGHTNTGELFF
J: TRBJ2-2
V: TRBV20-1

CDR3: CASSAGGSPHEQFF
J: TRBJ2-1
V: TRBV6-1

CDR3: CASSPWPNTEAFF
J: TRBJ1-1
V: TRBV7-2

CDR3: CASSPIILASHNEQFF
J: TRBJ2-1
V: TRBV18

CDR3: CASSLSRRGECYTF
J: TRBJ1-2
V: TRBV28

CDR3: CASSQGPHTEAFF
J: TRBJ1-1
V: TRBV4-1

CDR3: CASSSGQGMGVTDTQYF
J: TRBJ2-3
V: TRBV7-9

CDR3: CASVGRLDTQYF
J: TRBJ2-3
V: TRBV28

CDR3: CASSYSRNEKLFF
J: TRBJ1-4
V: TRBV6-2/TRBV6-3

CDR3: CASSLTLQSTDTQYF
J: TRBJ2-3
V: TRBV5-1

CDR3: CASSSWVAGGDRTTPYEQYF
J: TRBJ2-7
V: TRBV6-2/TRBV6-3

CDR3: CSARDPAGGSGEQFF
J: TRBJ2-1
V: TRBV20-1

CDR3: CAARDRVEGGYTF
J: TRBJ1-2
V: TRBV6-6

CDR3: CSARKTGDNSPLHF
J: TRBJ1-6
V: TRBV20-1

CDR3: CASSLLAGGGYEQYF
J: TRBJ2-7
V: TRBV18

CDR3: CASSVLAGGSPQYF
J: TRBJ2-5
V: TRBV9

CDR3: CASIQVGGAEAFF
J: TRBJ1-1
V: TRBV6-5

CDR3: CASSSADGYTF
J: TRBJ1-2
V: TRBV12-3/TRBV12-4

CDR3: CASSRPGTSGPISYEQYF
J: TRBJ2-7
V: TRBV7-8

CDR3: CSARPTGLARHEQYF
J: TRBJ2-7
V: TRBV20-1

CDR3: CASSQRGRTHEQYF
J: TRBJ2-7
V: TRBV14

CDR3: CASRPPGGNTQYF
J: TRBJ2-3
V: TRBV5-1

CDR3: CASSLERGGEQFF
J: TRBJ2-1
V: TRBV7-8

CDR3: CASSLSGGRQETQYF
J: TRBJ2-5
V: TRBV11-2

CDR3: CASSFDTDYGYTF
J: TRBJ1-2
V: TRBV5-1

CDR3: CASSLSIIGGVETQYF
J: TRBJ2-5
V: TRBV27

CDR3: CASSRDQSGASISRNEQFF
J: TRBJ2-1
V: TRBV15

CDR3: CASSQGANSVYEQYF
J: TRBJ2-7
V: TRBV3-1

CDR3: CASIHREDQPQHF
J: TRBJ1-5
V: TRBV6-1

CDR3: CASSSSRRRVEKLFF
J: TRBJ1-4
V: TRBV7-2

CDR3: CASSPTIDTLTEAFF
J: TRBJ1-1
V: TRBV7-7

CDR3: CARSPGRLETQYF
J: TRBJ2-5
V: TRBV30

CDR3: CASSLAGRGGYEQYF
J: TRBJ2-7
V: TRBV7-2

CDR3: CASRNTGGYEQYF
J: TRBJ2-7
V: TRBV5-1

CDR3: CASSLGRAWDTQYF
J: TRBJ2-3
V: TRBV12-3/TRBV12-4

CDR3: CAWIAGLNTEAFF
J: TRBJ1-1
V: TRBV30

CDR3: CSAMGRGGVTDTQYF
J: TRBJ2-3
V: TRBV20-1

CDR3: CASTTVPPTGGYTF
J: TRBJ1-2
V: TRBV6-6

CDR3: CSGRGTSYNEQFF
J: TRBJ2-1
V: TRBV29-1

CDR3: CASSSRQGETQYF
J: TRBJ2-5
V: TRBV5-1

CDR3: CASSYGRPFYNEQFF
J: TRBJ2-1
V: TRBV6-5

CDR3: CASSQVKTGGTEAFF
J: TRBJ1-1
V: TRBV4-1

CDR3: CASRANAYEQYF
J: TRBJ2-7
V: TRBV10-2

CDR3: CSATTGDSPLHF
J: TRBJ1-6
V: TRBV20-1